This record looks at one T cell receptor (beta chain) sequence and its context. The participants were between about 18 and 90 years old and came from under 25 US areas. This entry is derived from a study of blood T cell repertoires in COVID-19. Across the whole study: Some COVID-19 samples were acute and others convalescent; all came from the United States, Italy and Spain.

TCRdb keeps only in-frame clones here, not all; method: immunoSEQ multiplex PCR. The sample includes some 140,000 clones, 80% to 85% seen only once; the top ten take around 5.5%. After removal of 8 bases from V and 3 bases from J, the junction contained 11 bases not matched to a gene. The CDR3 contains 15 residues. CDR1 and CDR2 from the germline V gene are LNHDA and SQIVND (reference sequence). Sequenced sample: PBMCs or T cells enriched from blood (not recorded which). The V gene is TRBV19, the J gene TRBJ2-7; 9 nucleotides align to TRBD1. The origin of this receptor is a man aged 40-50 years with acute COVID-19. The CDR3 protein is CASRPPGQGLYEQYF. CDR3 sequence (DNA): TGTGCCAGTCGGCCTCCGGGACAGGGTCTCTACGAGCAGTACTTC.